This TCR beta chain was sequenced during a study of blood T cell repertoires in COVID-19 (dated by TCRdb to 2020 to 2022). With regard to the full study: Samples covering the acute and convalescent phases of COVID-19 were provided by collaborators in the United States, Italy and Spain. The material from the prospective study consisted of cDNA or gDNA derived from T cells, B-cell-depleted T cells, or PBMCs. Deeply sampled blood TCRbeta repertoires from subjects exposed to, actively infected with, or recovered from COVID-19 were included in the dataset. A freely available public database, intended as a resource for researchers studying the immune response to SARS-CoV-2, is where the repertoires were released. Samples came from the ongoing ImmuneRACE study (first 160 participants) plus 1,254 subjects from 6 global collaborators. The sample metadata nearly always contained a de-identified subject ID, COVID-19 status, age in years and sex. Where available, HLA class I and class II types were obtained from metadata supplied by the sample provider rather than from assay-based typing.

Overall study results and their limits: How much clinical and demographic metadata was included differed by source and by participant, and the metadata was provided uncurated.

This clone turned up a few times. No antigen is known for it. Base qualities are not provided; no much larger clone lies one nucleotide away. Including the terminal cysteine and phenylalanine, the CDR3 comprises 16 residues. Only CDR3 DNA is held: 48 bases, read in frame from base 1. Via the germline V gene, CDR1 is ENHRY and CDR2 SYGVKD. V is pruned by 3 bases and J by 2 bases, leaving 5 bases of the junction without a gene match. TCRbeta CDR3 regions were amplified from genomic DNA using the immunoSEQ Assay, a bias-controlled multiplex PCR. Per the authors' processing: The number of nucleated cells in each sample was estimated by amplification of reference gene primers within the assay. To quantify the absolute abundance of each unique TCRbeta CDR3 rearrangement, sequence reads were collapsed and filtered. For each sample, productive Simpson clonality was calculated as the square root of Simpson's diversity index over productive rearrangements. As stored in TCRdb, this immuneACCESS dataset retains in-frame rearrangements with V and J assigned. A fraction of the clones does not appear; measured against another copy, unresolved V genes explain less than half of the discrepancy, and the remainder lacks a known reason. V, J and clone size reflect that table, while D and trimming were determined from the DNA. The sample table holds approximately 100,000 clones, of which about 90% were seen once. The ten largest clones represent around 4.2% of the sample.

At one collaborating source in Seattle, patients were enrolled during active infection and were followed longitudinally through the course of disease. Each collaborating institution followed its own protocols to collect whole blood in K2EDTA tubes. Collaborator samples were shipped for TCRbeta analysis as frozen whole blood, isolated PBMCs, or DNA extracted from either sample type. The material sequenced was peripheral blood. In this chain, TRBV10-3 is recombined with TRBJ2-2; 8 central bases correspond to TRBD2. The source is a human donor with COVID-19, enrolled during active disease. The donor label of this sample is uncertain. The CDR3 protein is CAISESSGGNTGELFF. DNA sequence: TGTGCCATCAGTGAATCCAGCGGGGGTAACACCGGGGAGCTGTTTTTT.